The rows below give T cell receptor beta chains drawn from one sample of a study of vaccination effects on CD4 cells after COVID-19. Antigens of these TCRs are unknown. Method: immunoSEQ multiplex PCR; TCRdb's copy keeps in-frame clones and lacks some. Of about 15,000 clones detected, more than 70% appear once; the ten largest clones hold 20% to 25%. This sample comprised CD4+ T cells from PBMCs cultured with HCoV-NL63 spike peptides, obtained after COVID-19 vaccination. These receptors all stem from a human donor who had a prior SARS-CoV-2 infection. CDR3s include the opening cysteine and the closing phenylalanine or tryptophan. Each record gives: D gene, J gene, V gene, clone size, CDR3 protein, CDR3 DNA. D genes are given only for firm matches. Rows may omit the clone size; those that give it use once, few, many or a size class.

>-|TRBJ2-5|TRBV5-1|-
CASSLGQGGRETQYF
TGCGCCAGCAGCTTGGGGCAGGGGGGGCGAGAGACCCAGTACTTC
>TRBD1|TRBJ2-2|TRBV23-1|once
CASSQFRDRQSGELFF
TGCGCCAGCAGTCAATTCCGGGACAGGCAGTCCGGGGAGCTGTTTTTT
>-|TRBJ2-3|TRBV12-3/TRBV12-4|-
CASSSRTDTQYF
TGTGCCAGCAGTAGCCGCACAGATACGCAGTATTTT
>-|TRBJ2-7|TRBV11-3|few
CASSLGGKRYEQYF
TGTGCCAGCAGCTTAGGGGGAAAGAGGTACGAGCAGTACTTC
>-|TRBJ2-1|TRBV5-1|few
CASSLQGNEQFF
TGCGCCAGCAGCTTGCAAGGGAATGAGCAGTTCTTC
>TRBD1|TRBJ1-4|TRBV6-5|-
CASRRGTGSEKLFF
TGTGCCAGCAGGAGAGGGACAGGGAGCGAAAAACTGTTTTTT
>TRBD2|TRBJ2-5|TRBV5-1|-
CASRSAGESETQYF
TGCGCCAGCAGGTCGGCGGGAGAATCGGAGACCCAGTACTTC
>-|TRBJ2-7|TRBV5-6|-
CASSLGQGIGEQYF
TGTGCCAGCAGCTTGGGCCAGGGCATTGGCGAGCAGTACTTC
>-|TRBJ2-5|TRBV5-4|few
CASSPGRGPTNF
TGTGCCAGCAGCCCCGGTCGGGGGCCCACTAACTTC
>-|TRBJ2-7|TRBV5-5|-
CASSLSGGAGKQYF
TGTGCCAGCAGCTTAAGTGGGGGCGCGGGGAAGCAGTACTTC
>TRBD1|TRBJ2-7|TRBV11-3|-
CASSPGTGPYEQYF
TGTGCCAGCAGCCCAGGGACAGGGCCCTACGAGCAGTACTTC
>TRBD1|TRBJ1-1|TRBV25-1|-
CASRTGTGGLYTEAFF
TGTGCCAGCAGAACCGGGACAGGGGGATTGTACACTGAAGCTTTCTTT
>TRBD1|TRBJ2-5|TRBV2|-
CARSRDRGRETQYF
TGTGCCAGATCCCGGGACAGGGGGCGTGAGACCCAGTACTTC
>-|TRBJ2-3|TRBV5-1|-
CASSLGGTRGTDTQYF
TGCGCCAGCAGCTTGGGGGGCACCCGGGGCACAGATACGCAGTATTTT
>-|TRBJ1-3|TRBV5-5|-
CASSQDGYSGNTIYF
TGTGCCAGCAGCCAGGACGGCTACTCTGGAAACACCATATATTTT
>-|TRBJ2-2|TRBV15|-
CATGSAVGTGELFF
TGTGCCACCGGCTCGGCTGTTGGCACCGGGGAGCTGTTTTTT
>TRBD2|TRBJ2-1|TRBV24-1|-
CATSDPRSGRSYNEQFF
TGTGCCACCAGTGACCCTCGTAGCGGGAGATCCTACAATGAGCAGTTCTTC
>-|TRBJ2-5|TRBV9|-
CASSPGPTGETQYF
TGTGCCAGCAGCCCGGGACCTACGGGGGAGACCCAGTACTTC
>-|TRBJ1-2|TRBV7-9|few
CASSLNVLGYTF
TGTGCCAGCAGCTTGAATGTGCTTGGCTACACCTTC
>TRBD2|TRBJ2-5|TRBV24-1|-
CATGTSGREETQYF
TGTGCCACAGGGACTAGCGGGAGGGAAGAGACCCAGTACTTC
>TRBD1|TRBJ2-7|TRBV5-6|once
CASSGFLIGQGSREQYF
TGTGCCAGCAGCGGATTCCTTATTGGACAGGGCTCCCGCGAGCAGTACTTC
>-|TRBJ2-5|TRBV21-1|once
CASSKRCVGGETQYF
TGTGCCAGCAGCAAAAGGTGTGTGGGGGGAGAGACCCAGTACTTC
>TRBD2|TRBJ2-6|TRBV5-4|-
CASSPGGYISGANVLTF
TGTGCCAGCAGCCCGGGGGGATATATCTCTGGGGCCAACGTCCTGACTTTC
>TRBD2|TRBJ2-1|TRBV7-2|-
CASSFQVFSGGGNEQFF
TGTGCCAGCAGCTTCCAGGTCTTTAGCGGGGGGGGGAATGAGCAGTTCTTC
>TRBD2|TRBJ2-5|TRBV27|-
CASSLGTSGETQYF
TGTGCCAGCAGTCTCGGGACTAGCGGGGAGACCCAGTACTTC
>TRBD2|TRBJ2-1|TRBV11-2|few
CASSPKLAGGGLEQFF
TGTGCCAGCAGCCCGAAGCTAGCGGGAGGGGGTCTTGAGCAGTTCTTC
>TRBD1|TRBJ1-4|TRBV27|-
CASSSRGRVEKLFF
TGTGCCAGCAGTTCCAGGGGGCGTGTTGAAAAACTGTTTTTT
>-|TRBJ1-1|TRBV6-6|-
CATKREWVTEAFF
TGTGCCACCAAGCGAGAGTGGGTCACTGAAGCTTTCTTT
>-|TRBJ2-3|TRBV5-4|-
CASSLESTDTQYF
TGTGCCAGCAGCTTGGAGAGCACAGATACGCAGTATTTT
>-|TRBJ1-1|TRBV6-5|-
CASSYGKGNTEAFF
TGTGCCAGCAGTTACGGTAAGGGGAACACTGAAGCTTTCTTT
>-|TRBJ2-3|TRBV27|-
CASSGRTYTDTQYF
TGTGCCAGCTCAGGGCGGACATACACAGATACGCAGTATTTT
>-|TRBJ2-2|TRBV29-1|-
CSALMEGPGELFF
TGCAGCGCACTAATGGAGGGTCCCGGGGAGCTGTTTTTT
>-|TRBJ1-3|TRBV5-5|once
CASSPSGWAGNTIYF
TGTGCCAGCAGCCCCTCGGGCTGGGCTGGAAACACCATATATTTT
>-|TRBJ2-1|TRBV19|-
CASGPNSYNEQFF
TGTGCCAGTGGGCCCAACTCCTACAATGAGCAGTTCTTC
>TRBD1|TRBJ2-7|TRBV10-2|-
CASRALRTGLSYEQYF
TGCGCCAGCAGGGCCCTAAGGACAGGCCTCTCCTACGAGCAGTACTTC
>-|TRBJ2-7|TRBV28|few
CASSFPGAVDEQYF
TGTGCCAGCAGTTTTCCAGGGGCGGTCGACGAGCAGTACTTC
>TRBD2|TRBJ2-1|TRBV19|-
CASRAAGGGNEQFF
TGTGCCAGTAGGGCCGCGGGGGGTGGAAATGAGCAGTTCTTC
>-|TRBJ1-1|TRBV20-1|-
CSASGSHTEAFF
TGCAGTGCTAGTGGGTCCCACACTGAAGCTTTCTTT
>-|TRBJ1-3|TRBV6-4|-
CANNTGTISSSSGNTIYF
TGTGCCAACAACACCGGGACAATTAGTAGTAGCTCTGGAAACACCATATATTTT
>TRBD1|TRBJ1-1|TRBV10-2|once
CASSGNRGMSITEAFF
TGCGCCAGCAGTGGAAACAGGGGGATGAGTATCACTGAAGCTTTCTTT
>-|TRBJ2-1|TRBV11-2|few
CASSRPGPISNNEQFF
TGTGCCAGCAGTAGACCGGGACCAATATCGAACAATGAGCAGTTCTTC
>TRBD2|TRBJ2-3|TRBV7-8|-
CASSLARFGTRKFTDTQYF
TGTGCCAGCAGCTTAGCCCGCTTCGGGACTAGAAAATTCACAGATACGCAGTATTTT
>-|TRBJ1-5|TRBV18|-
CASSPQAMGGDLQHF
TGTGCCAGCTCACCGCAAGCCATGGGGGGGGACCTCCAGCATTTT
>TRBD1|TRBJ1-5|TRBV24-1|-
CATSDHDRDRGNQPQHF
TGTGCCACCAGTGATCACGACCGGGACAGAGGTAATCAGCCCCAGCATTTT
>TRBD1|TRBJ1-5|TRBV6-6|-
CASSLRQGEDQPQHF
TGTGCCAGCAGTCTCCGACAGGGCGAAGATCAGCCCCAGCATTTT
>-|TRBJ1-5|TRBV6-1|-
CASSEGTSYQPQHF
TGTGCCAGCAGTGAAGGGACAAGTTATCAGCCCCAGCATTTT
>-|TRBJ2-7|TRBV4-3|-
CASSQDIFREQYF
TGCGCCAGCAGCCAAGATATATTTCGGGAGCAGTACTTC
>TRBD2|TRBJ2-2|TRBV5-8|-
CASAKRRGADTGELFF
TGTGCCAGCGCTAAAAGGCGGGGGGCCGATACCGGGGAGCTGTTTTTT
>-|TRBJ2-3|TRBV6-4|-
CASSDSDATDTQYF
TGTGCCAGCAGTGACTCTGATGCCACAGATACGCAGTATTTT
>-|TRBJ1-1|TRBV19|-
CASSIVGAENTEAFF
TGTGCCAGTAGTATAGTCGGCGCAGAGAACACTGAAGCTTTCTTT
>-|TRBJ2-7|TRBV21-1|-
CASSGQGAYEQYF
TGTGCCAGCAGCGGCCAGGGGGCCTACGAGCAGTACTTC
>-|TRBJ2-4|TRBV6-6|-
CASSQIKNIQYF
TGTGCCAGCAGTCAAATAAAAAACATTCAGTACTTC
>-|TRBJ2-7|TRBV28|-
CASSKSGNLGLREQYF
TGTGCCAGCAGTAAATCGGGGAATCTGGGGCTTCGCGAGCAGTACTTC
>TRBD2|TRBJ2-2|TRBV9|-
CASSVEVAGGPYTGELFF
TGTGCCAGCAGCGTGGAGGTAGCGGGGGGGCCTTACACCGGGGAGCTGTTTTTT
>TRBD2|TRBJ2-1|TRBV9|large
CASSPTGLAGGRSYNEQFF
TGTGCCAGCAGCCCCACGGGACTAGCGGGAGGGCGATCCTACAATGAGCAGTTCTTC
>-|TRBJ1-3|TRBV7-8|-
CASSLVGHPRGNTIYF
TGTGCCAGCAGCTTAGTTGGGCACCCGAGAGGAAACACCATATATTTT
>-|TRBJ2-5|TRBV7-2|-
CASSSRPKETQYF
TGTGCCAGCAGCTCCCGCCCAAAAGAGACCCAGTACTTC
>TRBD1|TRBJ1-1|TRBV10-3|-
CAISAGGGGTEAFF
TGTGCCATCAGTGCAGGAGGGGGCGGAACTGAAGCTTTCTTT
>-|TRBJ2-5|TRBV5-8|-
CASSLVGETQYF
TGTGCCAGCAGTTTGGTGGGCGAGACCCAGTACTTC
>-|TRBJ1-2|TRBV10-3|-
CAIIPDTTLPYGYTF
TGTGCCATCATCCCGGACACGACCCTACCTTATGGCTACACCTTC